This T cell receptor beta chain was profiled in a study of beta chain features in type 1 diabetes. General study results and limits: Cells with high TCR expression could be over-represented when cDNA is sequenced.

TCRB transcripts that were expressed got sequenced, as all of the isolated RNA had been reverse transcribed. Measured with immunoSEQ multiplex PCR; TCRdb has only the in-frame clones, and not every one. The data contain about 410,000 clones, 14% of them singletons. A note on this clone: Its antigen is currently unknown.

CDR1 and CDR2 from the germline V gene are SEHNR and FQNEAQ (reference sequence). Trimming removed 1 base at V and 3 bases at J, with 8 bases between. The CDR3 has 14 residues. This TCR came from a man younger than 40 in good health. Sequenced material: naive CD4+ T cells from blood. The chain uses TRBV7-9 and TRBJ2-3; D remains unclear. CDR3 region: CASSLDTGTDTQYF. CDR3 sequence (DNA): TGTGCCAGCAGCTTAGATACTGGGACAGATACGCAGTATTTT.